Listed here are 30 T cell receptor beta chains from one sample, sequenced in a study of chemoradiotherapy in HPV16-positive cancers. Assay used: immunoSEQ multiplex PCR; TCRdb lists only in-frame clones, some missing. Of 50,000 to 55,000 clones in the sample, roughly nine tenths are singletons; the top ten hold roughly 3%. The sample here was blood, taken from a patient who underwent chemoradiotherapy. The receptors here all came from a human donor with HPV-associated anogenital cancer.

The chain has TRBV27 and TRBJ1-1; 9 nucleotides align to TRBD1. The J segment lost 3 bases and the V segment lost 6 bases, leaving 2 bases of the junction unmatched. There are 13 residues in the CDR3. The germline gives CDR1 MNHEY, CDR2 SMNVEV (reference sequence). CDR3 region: CASRRTGDTEAFF. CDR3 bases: TGTGCCAGCAGGAGGACAGGGGACACTGAAGCTTTCTTT.

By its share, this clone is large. The CDR3 coding sequence is TGTGCCAGCAGTTCGGGACAGGGGGCCAACGAGCAGTACTTC. This encodes CASSSGQGANEQYF. V usage is TRBV27 and J usage is TRBJ2-7; 12 bases agree with TRBD1. Trimming cost V 4 bases and J 5 bases; bases outside gene matches: 3. CDR3 length: 14 amino acids. Germline V gene sequence: CDR1 MNHEY, CDR2 SMNVEV (reference sequence).

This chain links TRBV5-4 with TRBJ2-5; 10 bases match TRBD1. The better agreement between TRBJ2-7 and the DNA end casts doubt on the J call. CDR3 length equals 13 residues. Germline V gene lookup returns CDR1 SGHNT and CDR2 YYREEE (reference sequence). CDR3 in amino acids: CASSPDRGYEQYF. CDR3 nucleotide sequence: TGTGCCAGCAGCCCGGACAGGGGGTACGAGCAGTACTTC.

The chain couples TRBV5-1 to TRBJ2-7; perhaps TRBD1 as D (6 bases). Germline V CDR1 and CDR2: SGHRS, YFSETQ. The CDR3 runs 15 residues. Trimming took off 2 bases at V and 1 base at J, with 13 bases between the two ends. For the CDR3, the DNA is TGCGCCAGCAGCTTAGGACAGACAAATTCCTACGAGCAGTACTTC. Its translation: CASSLGQTNSYEQYF.

The CDR3: CAISVTSGVSGEQYF. For the CDR3, the DNA is TGTGCCATCAGTGTAACTAGCGGAGTCTCCGGCGAGCAGTACTTC. The chain combines TRBV10-3 with TRBJ2-7, with 8 positions matching TRBD2. Per germline, CDR1 ENHRY and CDR2 SYGVKD. With V trimmed by 4 bases and J by 6 bases, 11 bases remained unmatched. The CDR3 totals 15 residues.

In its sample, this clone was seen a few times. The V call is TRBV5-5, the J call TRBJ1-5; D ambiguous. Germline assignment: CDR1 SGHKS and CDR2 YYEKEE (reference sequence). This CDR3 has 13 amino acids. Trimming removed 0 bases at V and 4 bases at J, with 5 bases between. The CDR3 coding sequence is TGTGCCAGCAGCTTGGACGGTAATCAGCCCCAGCATTTT. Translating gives CASSLDGNQPQHF.

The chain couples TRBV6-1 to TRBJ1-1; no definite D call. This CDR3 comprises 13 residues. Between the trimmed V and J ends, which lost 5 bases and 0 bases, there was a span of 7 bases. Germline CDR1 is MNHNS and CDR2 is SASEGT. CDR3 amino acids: CASSLMMNTEAFF. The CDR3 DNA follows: TGTGCCAGCAGTTTGATGATGAACACTGAAGCTTTCTTT.

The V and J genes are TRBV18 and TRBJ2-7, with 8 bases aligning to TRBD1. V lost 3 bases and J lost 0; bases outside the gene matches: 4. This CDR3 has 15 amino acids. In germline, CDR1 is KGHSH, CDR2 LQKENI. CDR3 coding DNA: TGTGCCAGCTCACCCGGACAGGGAAGCTCCTACGAGCAGTACTTC. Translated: CASSPGQGSSYEQYF.

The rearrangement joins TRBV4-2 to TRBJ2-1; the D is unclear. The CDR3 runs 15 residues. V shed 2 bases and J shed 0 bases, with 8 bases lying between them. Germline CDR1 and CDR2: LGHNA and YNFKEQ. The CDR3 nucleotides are TGTGCCAGCAGCCAACGCGGTAACTCCTACAATGAGCAGTTCTTC. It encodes CASSQRGNSYNEQFF.

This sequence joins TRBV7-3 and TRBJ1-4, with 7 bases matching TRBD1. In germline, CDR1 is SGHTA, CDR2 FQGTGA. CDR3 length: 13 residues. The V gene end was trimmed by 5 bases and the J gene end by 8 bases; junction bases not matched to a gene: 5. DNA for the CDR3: TGTGCCAGCAGCGAACGACAGGGAGAAAAACTGTTTTTT. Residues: CASSERQGEKLFF.

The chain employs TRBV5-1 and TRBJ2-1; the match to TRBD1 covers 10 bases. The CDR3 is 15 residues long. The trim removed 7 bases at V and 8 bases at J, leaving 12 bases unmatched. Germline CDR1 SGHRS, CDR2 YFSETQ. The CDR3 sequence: CASGLLRTGGHEQFF. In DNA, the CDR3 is TGCGCCAGCGGGTTGCTCCGGACAGGGGGACATGAGCAGTTCTTC.

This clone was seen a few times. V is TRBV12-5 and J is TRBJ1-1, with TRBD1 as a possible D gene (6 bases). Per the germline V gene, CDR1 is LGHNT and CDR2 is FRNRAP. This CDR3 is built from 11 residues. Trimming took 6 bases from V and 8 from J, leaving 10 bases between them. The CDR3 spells CASGRTVEAFF. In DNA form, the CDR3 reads TGTGCTAGTGGCCGGACAGTGGAAGCTTTCTTT.

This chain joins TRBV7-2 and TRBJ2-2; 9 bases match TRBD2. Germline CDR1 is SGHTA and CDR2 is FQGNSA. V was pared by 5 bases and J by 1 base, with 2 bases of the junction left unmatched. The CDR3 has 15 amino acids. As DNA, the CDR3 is TGTGCCAGCAGCCTTAGCGGGGGGAACACCGGGGAGCTGTTTTTT. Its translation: CASSLSGGNTGELFF.

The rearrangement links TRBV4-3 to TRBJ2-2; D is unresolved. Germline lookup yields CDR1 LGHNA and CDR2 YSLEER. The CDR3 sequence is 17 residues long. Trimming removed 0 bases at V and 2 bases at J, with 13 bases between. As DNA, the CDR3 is TGCGCCAGCAGCCAAGACCCTTTTCCAATTAACACCGGGGAGCTGTTTTTT. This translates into CASSQDPFPINTGELFF.

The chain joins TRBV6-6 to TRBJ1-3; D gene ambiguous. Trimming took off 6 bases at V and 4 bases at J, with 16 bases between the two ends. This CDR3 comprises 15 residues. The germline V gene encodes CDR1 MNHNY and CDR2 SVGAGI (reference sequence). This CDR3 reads CASSPSLDGGNTIYF. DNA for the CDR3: TGTGCCAGCAGCCCCTCACTCGATGGAGGAAACACCATATATTTT.

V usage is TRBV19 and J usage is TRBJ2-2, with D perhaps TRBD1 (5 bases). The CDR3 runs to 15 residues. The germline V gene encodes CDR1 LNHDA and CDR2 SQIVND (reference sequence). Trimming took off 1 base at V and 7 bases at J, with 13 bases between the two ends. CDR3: CASSIAVRVGGELFF. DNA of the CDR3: TGTGCCAGTAGTATAGCCGTCAGGGTTGGCGGGGAGCTGTTTTTT.

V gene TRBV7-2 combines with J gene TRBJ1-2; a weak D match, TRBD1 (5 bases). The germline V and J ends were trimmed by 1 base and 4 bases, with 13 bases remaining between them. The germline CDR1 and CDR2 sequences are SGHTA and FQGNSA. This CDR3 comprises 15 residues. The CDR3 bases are TGTGCCAGCAGCTTAGGCGGCAGGGCGAGCTATGGCTACACCTTC. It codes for CASSLGGRASYGYTF.

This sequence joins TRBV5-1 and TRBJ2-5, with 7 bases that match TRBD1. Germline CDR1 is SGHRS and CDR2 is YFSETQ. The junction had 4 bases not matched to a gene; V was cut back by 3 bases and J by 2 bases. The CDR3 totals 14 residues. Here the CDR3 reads CASSSGTAQETQYF. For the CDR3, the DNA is TGCGCCAGCAGCTCTGGGACAGCACAAGAGACCCAGTACTTC.

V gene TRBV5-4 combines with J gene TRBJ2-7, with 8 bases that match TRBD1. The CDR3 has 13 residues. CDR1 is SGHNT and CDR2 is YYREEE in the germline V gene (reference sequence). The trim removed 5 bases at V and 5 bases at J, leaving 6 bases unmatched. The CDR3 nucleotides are TGTGCCAGCAGTATTGACAGGGGCCACGAGCAGTACTTC. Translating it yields CASSIDRGHEQYF. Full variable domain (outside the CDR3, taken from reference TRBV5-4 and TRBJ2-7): ETGVTQSPTHLIKTRGQQVTLRCSSQSGHNTVSWYQQALGQGPQFIFQYYREEENGRGNFPPRFSGLQFPNYSSELNVNALELDDSALYLCASSIDRGHEQYFGPGTRLTVT.

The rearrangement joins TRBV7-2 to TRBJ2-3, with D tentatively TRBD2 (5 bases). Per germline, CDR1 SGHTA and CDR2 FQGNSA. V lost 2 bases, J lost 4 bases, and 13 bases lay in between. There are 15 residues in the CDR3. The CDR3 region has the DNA TGTGCCAGCAGCTTAAGGCCGGGAACGTCAGATACGCAGTATTTT. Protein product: CASSLRPGTSDTQYF.

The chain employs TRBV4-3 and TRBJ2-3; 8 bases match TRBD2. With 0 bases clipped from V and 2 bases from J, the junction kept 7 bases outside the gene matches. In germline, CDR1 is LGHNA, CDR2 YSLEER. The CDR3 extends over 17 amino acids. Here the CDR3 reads CASSQDRGGGNTDTQYF. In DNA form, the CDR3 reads TGCGCCAGCAGCCAAGACCGGGGCGGGGGGAACACAGATACGCAGTATTTT.

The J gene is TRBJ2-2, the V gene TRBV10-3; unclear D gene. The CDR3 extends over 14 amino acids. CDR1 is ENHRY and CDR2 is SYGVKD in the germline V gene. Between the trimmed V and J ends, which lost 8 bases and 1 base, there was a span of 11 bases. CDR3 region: CAIGLGGNTGELFF. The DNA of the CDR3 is TGTGCCATCGGCCTAGGTGGGAACACCGGGGAGCTGTTTTTT.

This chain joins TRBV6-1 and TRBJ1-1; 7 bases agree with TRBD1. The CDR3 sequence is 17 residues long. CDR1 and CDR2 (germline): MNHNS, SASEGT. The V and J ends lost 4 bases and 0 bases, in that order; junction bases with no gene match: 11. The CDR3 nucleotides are TGTGCCAGCAGTGTACTGACAGGGACGAACATGAACACTGAAGCTTTCTTT. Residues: CASSVLTGTNMNTEAFF.

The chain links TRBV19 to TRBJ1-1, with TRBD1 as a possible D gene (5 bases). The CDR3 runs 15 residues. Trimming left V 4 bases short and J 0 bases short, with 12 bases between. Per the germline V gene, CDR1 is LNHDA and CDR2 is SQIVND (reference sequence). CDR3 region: CASSNNRQLNTEAFF. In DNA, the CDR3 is TGTGCCAGTAGTAATAACAGGCAATTGAACACTGAAGCTTTCTTT.

CDR3 bases: TGTGCCAGCAGCTTATTAGAGGGAGGGGAGCAGTTCTTC. Translation gives CASSLLEGGEQFF. The chain carries TRBV7-9 and TRBJ2-1, with 7 bases matching TRBD2. V was clipped by 2 bases and J by 10 bases; unmatched bases: 5. CDR1 SEHNR and CDR2 FQNEAQ come from the germline V gene (reference sequence). The CDR3 length is 13 residues.

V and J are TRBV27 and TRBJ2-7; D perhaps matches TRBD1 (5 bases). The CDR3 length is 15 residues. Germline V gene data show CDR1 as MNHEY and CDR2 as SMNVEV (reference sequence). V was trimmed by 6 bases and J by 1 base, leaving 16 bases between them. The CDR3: CASSVRTTQSYEQYF. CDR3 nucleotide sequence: TGTGCCAGCAGCGTTAGGACAACTCAGTCCTACGAGCAGTACTTC.

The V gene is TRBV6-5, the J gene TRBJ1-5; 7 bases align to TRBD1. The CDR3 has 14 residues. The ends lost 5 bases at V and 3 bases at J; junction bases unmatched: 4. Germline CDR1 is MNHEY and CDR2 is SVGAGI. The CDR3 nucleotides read TGTGCCAGCAGTCGACAGGGTAACAATCAGCCCCAGCATTTT. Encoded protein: CASSRQGNNQPQHF.

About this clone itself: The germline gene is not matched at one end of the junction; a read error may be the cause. The CDR3 DNA sequence: TGTGCCTGGACAAGGGGCTCTGGAAACACCATGTATTTT. As protein: CAWTRGSGNTMYF. The chain joins TRBV30 to TRBJ1-3; D is perhaps TRBD1 (5 bases). The germline CDR1 and CDR2 sequences are GTSNPN and SVGIG (reference sequence). The CDR3 length is 13 residues. Full variable domain (outside the CDR3, taken from reference TRBV30 and TRBJ1-3): SQTIHQWPATLVQPVGSPLSLECTVEGTSNPNLYWYRQAAGRGLQLLFYSVGIGQISSEVPQNLSASRPQDRQFILSSKKLLLSDSGFYLCAWTRGSGNTMYFGEGSWLTVV.

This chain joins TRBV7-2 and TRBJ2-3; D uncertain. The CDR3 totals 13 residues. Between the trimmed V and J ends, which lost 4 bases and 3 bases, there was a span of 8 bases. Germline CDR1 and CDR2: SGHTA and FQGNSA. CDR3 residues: CASSWVVTDTQYF. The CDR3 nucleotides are TGTGCCAGCAGCTGGGTCGTGACAGATACGCAGTATTTT.

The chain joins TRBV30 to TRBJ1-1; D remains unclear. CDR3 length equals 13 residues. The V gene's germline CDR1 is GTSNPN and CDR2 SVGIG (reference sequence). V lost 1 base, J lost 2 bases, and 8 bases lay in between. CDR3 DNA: TGTGCCTGGAGTGCGAAGGGAAACACTGAAGCTTTCTTT. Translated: CAWSAKGNTEAFF. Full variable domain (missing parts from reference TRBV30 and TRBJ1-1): SQTIHQWPATLVQPVGSPLSLECTVEGTSNPNLYWYRQAAGRGLQLLFYSVGIGQISSEVPQNLSASRPQDRQFILSSKKLLLSDSGFYLCAWSAKGNTEAFFGQGTRLTVV.